This T cell receptor beta chain was sequenced during a study of blood T cell repertoires in COVID-19 (dated by TCRdb to the early 2020s). Concerning the study at large: Collaborator samples came from the United States, Italy and Spain and covered acute and convalescent phases of COVID-19. The material from the prospective study consisted of cDNA or gDNA derived from T cells, B-cell-depleted T cells, or PBMCs. The samples were drawn from the first 160 participants of the ongoing ImmuneRACE study and from over a thousand subjects provided by 6 global collaborators. The repertoires were released in a freely available public database intended as a resource for research on the immune response to SARS-CoV-2. HLA class I and class II types, where available, came from metadata supplied by the sample provider rather than from assay-based typing. A de-identified subject ID, COVID-19 status, age in years and sex were almost always included in the sample metadata. Deeply sampled blood TCRbeta repertoires from subjects exposed to, actively infected with, or recovered from COVID-19 were included in the dataset.

In Seattle, one collaborating source enrolled patients while the infection was active and tracked those patients longitudinally over the course of disease. The collaborating institutions used their own protocols to collect whole blood in K2EDTA tubes. Collaborator samples were shipped for TCRbeta analysis as frozen whole blood, isolated PBMCs, or DNA extracted from either sample type. With regard to this clone: Its target antigen remains unknown. It has no much larger one-base neighbor in the sample; base qualities were not kept.

The germline V and J ends show losses of 1 base and 5 bases respectively, and no gene match explains 4 bases of the junction. From cysteine to phenylalanine, the CDR3 is 15 amino acids long. This entry keeps only the CDR3 DNA: 45 bases, framed from base 1. The germline V gene gives CDR1 as MDHEN and CDR2 as SYDVKM. What the research found in general, with its limitations: How much clinical and demographic metadata was included differed by source and by participant, and the metadata was provided uncurated.

The immunoSEQ Assay, a bias-controlled multiplex PCR, was used to amplify TCRbeta CDR3 regions from genomic DNA. As for the original processing: Within the assay, amplification of reference gene primers was used to estimate how many nucleated cells each sample contained. To quantify the absolute abundance of each unique TCRbeta CDR3 rearrangement, sequence reads were collapsed and filtered. For each sample, productive Simpson clonality was calculated as the square root of Simpson's diversity index across productive rearrangements. TCRdb's version of the immuneACCESS table is confined to in-frame rearrangements and falls short of the full clone set. An unresolved V gene accounts for under half of the shortfall where checked; the remainder is of unknown origin. The V and J calls and clone size are taken from that table; D and trimming were inferred from the DNA. In all, the sample holds tens of thousands of clones, and about 92% of those were seen once. The leading ten clones occupy over 0.3% of the sample.

Input material: peripheral blood. This sequence uses TRBV28 and TRBJ1-5, and 8 junctional nucleotides match TRBD1. This clonotype was obtained from a man over 45 with COVID-19, enrolled during active disease. The DNA sequence is TGTGCCAGCAGTTTATTGAGACAGGGGTATCAGCCCCAGCATTTT. Its product reads: CASSLLRQGYQPQHF.